The clone carrying this T cell receptor (beta chain) was detected only a few times. What it recognizes is unknown. ViraFEST used viral peptide pools to expand antigen-specific CD4+ T cells before sequencing. The authors isolated CD4+ T cells after roughly 10 days of culture. The individual was infected with SARS-CoV-2 between March and December 2020, as confirmed by PCR. This sample stems from a study of vaccination effects on CD4 cells after COVID-19. Germline V gene lookup returns CDR1 MNHEY and CDR2 SMNVEV (reference sequence). V dropped 6 bases and J dropped 1 base, with 12 bases sitting between them. The CDR3 consists of 15 residues. Points from the study as a whole: Clones of infection and vaccine origin contracted markedly late after vaccination.

This table comes from immunoSEQ multiplex PCR, and its TCRdb copy is limited to in-frame clones, with some not included. This sample has roughly 25,000 clones, with roughly 71% found just once. Material: CD4+ T cells from PBMCs cultured with SARS-CoV-2 spike peptides, obtained before COVID-19 vaccination. V usage is TRBV27 and J usage is TRBJ2-2, with a possible D match to TRBD1 (6 bases). The clonotype comes from a human donor who had a prior SARS-CoV-2 infection. The CDR3 sequence: CASSSRGGNTGELFF. Written as DNA, the CDR3 is TGTGCCAGCAGCTCACGAGGGGGGAACACCGGGGAGCTGTTTTTT.